This TCR beta chain derives from a study of CXCR4 blockade with PD-1 therapy in pancreatic cancer. Study-level results: Convergent selection by common tumor antigens was suggested by nucleotide rearrangement counts. Antigen-specificity overlap of convergent dominant clones remained unconfirmed.

Germline CDR1 KGHSH, CDR2 LQKENI. The V and J ends lost 1 base and 6 bases respectively, with 18 bases between them. The CDR3 consists of 17 residues. The table came from immunoSEQ multiplex PCR; TCRdb's copy has only in-frame clones and leaves some out. The repertoire has around 4,800 clones, around three fifths of them found once; the top ten carry 5.5% to 8.5%. These archived tumors were resected from patients never given neoadjuvant therapy beforehand. Turning to this clone: Its matching antigen is unknown.

This clonotype was sampled from a human donor with pancreatic ductal adenocarcinoma. This rearrangement joins TRBV18 to TRBJ1-4; D is undetermined. Sequencing used tumor tissue. This CDR3 is CASSPRSVRAGYEKLFF. CDR3 sequence (DNA): TGTGCCAGCTCACCACGTTCAGTCCGAGCCGGGTATGAAAAACTGTTTTTT.